This T cell receptor (beta chain) stems from a study of cytomegalovirus exposure and HLA in healthy donors. Broader study findings: It was taken for granted in presence/absence analyses that sequencing depth across donors was roughly uniform. Later analysis suggested most CMV-associated TCR beta chains were HLA-restricted. Specificity for CMV antigens was confirmed in vitro for a few of the CMV-associated chains.

The PCR used 60 Vbeta and 13 Jbeta primers. TCRdb's copy holds only in-frame clones and misses some; the assay was immunoSEQ multiplex PCR. The listing records under 200,000 clones. For this clone: Its antigen is not identified. Other DNA sequences in the same sample also yield this CDR3.

Sequencing was carried out using PBMCs. The source is a woman aged 18-30 years in good health and CMV-seropositive.

CDR3 nucleotide sequence: TGCAGCGTCCTGGGACTGGCGGTTGAGACCCAGTACTTC. It is translated as CSVLGLAVETQYF. The chain joins TRBV29-1 to TRBJ2-5, with D possibly being TRBD2 (6 bases). The V and J ends lost 6 bases and 5 bases respectively, with 16 bases between them. Germline CDR1 and CDR2: SQVTM and ANQGSEA. There are 13 residues in the CDR3.